This TCR beta chain is drawn from a study of T cell responses to AZD1222 COVID-19 vaccine. Study-level results: Females made up more of the donors, who were largely white British, and clonal diversity may have come out too low. At 160-218 and 743-854, vaccine-associated CD4 TCRs were dominant, and they spanned spike. Spike-specific TCR breadth and depth grew following two AZD1222 doses.

This clone was seen a few times. Its antigen is currently unknown. Assay: immunoSEQ multiplex PCR; the TCRdb copy retains only in-frame clones and omits some. The sample shows 70,000 to 80,000 clones, 80% to 90% of them seen only once. Germline loops: CDR1 GTSNPN, CDR2 SVGIG (reference sequence). Deletions cut 5 bases from V and 6 bases from J, with 14 bases between. There are 13 residues in the CDR3. The J gene is TRBJ2-4, the V gene TRBV30; the D gene is possibly TRBD1 (5 bases). The specimen was peripheral blood, collected on day 0 of AZD1222 vaccination. The receptor was derived from an adult in good health. CDR3 in amino acids: CAWANGARNIQYF. The CDR3 DNA follows: TGTGCCTGGGCGAATGGGGCGAGAAACATTCAGTACTTC. Using reference TRBV30 and TRBJ2-4 for the parts outside the CDR3, the full variable domain is SQTIHQWPATLVQPVGSPLSLECTVEGTSNPNLYWYRQAAGRGLQLLFYSVGIGQISSEVPQNLSASRPQDRQFILSSKKLLLSDSGFYLCAWANGARNIQYFGAGTRLSVL.